This TCR beta chain is from a study of blood T cell repertoires in COVID-19. Whole-study context: There were acute and convalescent COVID-19 samples, and they came from the United States, Italy and Spain. Sources were T cells, B-cell-depleted T cells, or PBMCs; the material itself was cDNA or gDNA.

Per the original data handling: Estimates of nucleated cell counts were drawn from the amplification of reference gene primers. Measured with immunoSEQ multiplex PCR; TCRdb has only the in-frame clones, and not every one. V and J calls and clone size are copied from that table; D and trimming were computed from the DNA. Here the sample spans about 170,000 clones, 85% being singletons. This CDR3 has 12 amino acids. Per germline, CDR1 LGHDT and CDR2 YNNKEL (reference sequence). Trimming removed 8 bases at V and 7 bases at J, with 11 bases between. The rearrangement links TRBV3-1 (or the pseudogene TRBV3-2) to TRBJ2-2; D is unresolved. Input material: peripheral blood. The receptor was derived from a human donor with acute or convalescent COVID-19. The donor label of this sample is uncertain. CDR3 residues: CASGAIDGELFF. Here the CDR3 DNA reads TGTGCCAGCGGTGCTATAGACGGGGAGCTGTTTTTT.